The clone carrying this T cell receptor (beta chain) was counted ten times or more. These data belong to a study of regulatory T cells in long-lasting Graves disease. Study-level information: Graves' patients who were just diagnosed had used antithyroid drugs for under 3 months.

Libraries of TCR beta came from iRepertoire HTBI primers plus Arm-PCR of CDR3 regions. MiXCR, run by TCRdb on the multiplex PCR reads, gives a single entry per CDR3 protein. The sample contains 420,000 or so distinct CDR3 sequences, about 17% of which appear only once. Time point described: newly diagnosed GD, antithyroid drugs for less than 3 months. Preparation of the TCR library used RNA extracted from PBMCs. The germline V gene has CDR1 PRHDT and CDR2 FYEKMQ (reference sequence). Trimming stripped 2 bases from V and 5 bases from J, with 7 bases between. The CDR3 totals 13 residues. The data also belong to a second study, concerning T cells in Graves' hyperthyroidism and ophthalmopathy.

The gene calls are TRBV13 and TRBJ2-1, with no clear D. Sequences were derived from peripheral blood mononuclear cells (PBMCs), sampled at new diagnosis, from a patient treated with antithyroid drugs. This receptor was taken from a young woman with Graves disease. The CDR3 here is CASSLSPDNEQFF. As DNA, the CDR3 is TGTGCCAGCAGCTTATCTCCCGACAATGAGCAGTTCTTC.